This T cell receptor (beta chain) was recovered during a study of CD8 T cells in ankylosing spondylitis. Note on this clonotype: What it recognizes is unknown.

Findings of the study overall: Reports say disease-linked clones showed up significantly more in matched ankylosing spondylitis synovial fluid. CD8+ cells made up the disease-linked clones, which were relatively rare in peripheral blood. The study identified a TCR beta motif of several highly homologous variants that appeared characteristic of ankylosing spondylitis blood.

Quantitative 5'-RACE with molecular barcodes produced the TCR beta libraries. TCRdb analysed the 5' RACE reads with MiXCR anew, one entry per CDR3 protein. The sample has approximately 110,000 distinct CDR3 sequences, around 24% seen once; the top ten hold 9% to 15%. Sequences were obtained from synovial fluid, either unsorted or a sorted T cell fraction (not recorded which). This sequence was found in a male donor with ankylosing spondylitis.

In DNA, the CDR3 is TGTGCCAGCAGCTTAGACCAGTCCTACGAGCAGTACTTC. This encodes CASSLDQSYEQYF. The V call is TRBV7-8, the J call TRBJ2-7; D gene ambiguous. The germline V gene has CDR1 SGHVS and CDR2 FQNEAQ. The CDR3 is 13 amino acids. V was clipped by 1 base and J by 1 base, with 5 bases between them. Full variable domain (outside the CDR3, taken from reference TRBV7-8 and TRBJ2-7): GAGVSQSPRYKVAKRGQDVALRCDPISGHVSLFWYQQALGQGPEFLTYFQNEAQLDKSGLPSDRFFAERPEGSVSTLKIQRTQQEDSAVYLCASSLDQSYEQYFGPGTRLTVT.